One and the same sample provided the 22 T cell receptor beta chains below, sequenced in a study of breast tumors, draining lymph nodes, adjacent tissues. TCRdb recomputed calls from the multiplex PCR reads with MiXCR, one row per CDR3 protein. There are roughly 16,000 distinct CDR3 sequences in the sample; roughly 52% occur only once, and around 16% lies in the top ten. Material for sequencing was tumor-adjacent breast tissue. These receptors originate from a female donor with breast cancer. Some clones in this sample may be carry-over from other donors' samples.

Sample share makes this clonotype medium-sized. This sequence joins TRBV20-1 and TRBJ1-2; no firm D call. V was pared by 5 bases and J by 7 bases, with 14 bases between. CDR1 and CDR2 from the germline V gene are DFQATT and SNEGSKA (reference sequence). There are 12 residues in the CDR3. CDR3 region: CSALRARFGYTF. DNA of the CDR3: TGCAGTGCTCTCCGGGCGAGATTTGGCTACACCTTC.

This clonotype was observed a handful of times. The chain links TRBV7-3 to TRBJ2-1, with 7 bases fitting TRBD2. This CDR3 has 15 residues. V dropped 2 bases and J dropped 5; count of bases not matched to a gene: 6. Germline V gene data show CDR1 as SGHTA and CDR2 as FQGTGA. CDR3 bases: TGTGCCAGCAGCTTAGCGGGAGTGGGGGACAATGAGCAGTTCTTC. Protein: CASSLAGVGDNEQFF.

This clonotype has ten or more counts. The chain employs TRBV19 and TRBJ1-5; no definite D call. Germline CDR1 reads LNHDA; CDR2 reads SQIVND (reference sequence). This CDR3 spans 16 amino acids. V lost 4 bases to trimming and J lost 4 bases, with 17 bases between them. This chain's CDR3 is CASSRAVNVVNQPQHF. In nucleotides, the CDR3 is TGTGCCAGTAGTAGAGCGGTCAACGTAGTAAATCAGCCCCAGCATTTT.

This chain connects TRBV7-2 to TRBJ1-2; possibly TRBD1 for D (6 bases). The germline V gene has CDR1 SGHTA and CDR2 FQGNSA. V was cut by 6 bases and J by 2 bases, with 16 bases left in between. The CDR3 consists of 15 residues. The chain's CDR3 is CASSSPDRMNYGYTF. The DNA for the CDR3 is TGTGCCAGCAGTTCGCCGGACAGAATGAACTATGGCTACACCTTC.

The chain recombines TRBV7-8 with TRBJ1-2; 11 bases line up with TRBD1. The CDR3 has 17 amino acids. Germline trimming cut 5 bases from V and 4 bases from J; bases unmatched to any gene: 12. The germline V gene has CDR1 SGHVS and CDR2 FQNEAQ. Here the CDR3 DNA reads TGTGCCAGCAGCCGCATTCGGGCCGGGACAGGGGGCTATGGCTACACCTTC. Amino acids: CASSRIRAGTGGYGYTF.

This chain links TRBV20-1 with TRBJ1-6; 12 bases agree with TRBD1. This CDR3 has 16 residues. Germline V gene lookup returns CDR1 DFQATT and CDR2 SNEGSKA (reference sequence). V shed 0 bases, J shed 10 bases, and the junction held 7 bases outside the gene matches. This CDR3 reads CSARDPGTGGPSPLHF. CDR3 DNA: TGCAGTGCTAGAGATCCGGGGACAGGGGGCCCCTCACCCCTCCACTTT.

The sample holds many counts of this clonotype. The CDR3 sequence is CAWSRTSGRAGLTDTQYF. In nucleotides, the CDR3 is TGTGCCTGGAGTCGGACTAGCGGGAGGGCCGGACTAACAGATACGCAGTATTTT. The chain employs TRBV30 and TRBJ2-3, with 15 bases aligning to TRBD2. With 2 bases clipped from V and 3 bases from J, the junction kept 9 bases outside the gene matches. Germline V gene data show CDR1 as GTSNPN and CDR2 as SVGIG (reference sequence). CDR3 length: 18 residues.

This chain links TRBV29-1 with TRBJ1-5; no firm D call. Germline CDR1 reads SQVTM; CDR2 reads ANQGSEA. This CDR3 contains 13 residues. With 5 bases removed from V and 1 base from J, the gap between germline ends came to 9 bases. This chain's CDR3 is CSVSQASNQPQHF. Here the CDR3 DNA reads TGCAGCGTTAGCCAGGCGAGCAATCAGCCCCAGCATTTT.

This clonotype was recorded at least ten times. The chain uses TRBV19 and TRBJ1-2; TRBD1 matches 11 bases. The trim removed 5 bases at V and 4 bases at J, leaving 9 bases unmatched. The CDR3 runs to 16 residues. The germline CDR1 and CDR2 sequences are LNHDA and SQIVND (reference sequence). The CDR3 loop reads CASSVWTGGRGYGYTF. CDR3 coding DNA: TGTGCCAGTAGTGTCTGGACAGGGGGCAGGGGCTATGGCTACACCTTC.

The chain uses TRBV12-3 or TRBV12-4 and TRBJ1-6; maybe TRBD1 (6 bases). With 5 bases removed from V and 10 bases from J, the gap between germline ends came to 21 bases. This CDR3 region has 16 residues. In DNA form, the CDR3 reads TGTGCCAGCAGTCCGGGACAAACTAACCCGGGGTCACCCCTCCACTTT. This sequence encodes CASSPGQTNPGSPLHF.

This clonotype is judged medium-sized (0.01 to 0.1%). The J gene is TRBJ2-1, the V gene TRBV2, with 8 bases aligning to TRBD2. The CDR3 is 13 residues long. J gave up 9 bases and V 0 bases, and 1 base lay outside the gene matches. Germline-derived CDR1 and CDR2 are SNHLY and FYNNEI. The CDR3 region is CASSEAAGGEQFF. CDR3 in DNA: TGTGCCAGCAGTGAAGCGGCGGGGGGTGAGCAGTTCTTC.

V is TRBV7-8 and J is TRBJ2-7; TRBD1 might be the D (6 bases). In germline, CDR1 is SGHVS, CDR2 FQNEAQ. V lost 7 bases to trimming and J lost 2 bases, with 12 bases between them. The CDR3 length is 13 residues. The CDR3 is CASTLGGTYEQYF. CDR3 DNA sequence: TGTGCCAGCACCCTAGGGGGAACCTACGAGCAGTACTTC. Filled out from reference TRBV7-8 and TRBJ2-7, the complete variable domain reads GAGVSQSPRYKVAKRGQDVALRCDPISGHVSLFWYQQALGQGPEFLTYFQNEAQLDKSGLPSDRFFAERPEGSVSTLKIQRTQQEDSAVYLCASTLGGTYEQYFGPGTRLTVT.

This chain links TRBV9 with TRBJ2-3; D is uncertain. The CDR3 length is 11 residues. Germline CDR1 SGDLS, CDR2 YYNGEE. The V and J ends lost 1 base and 11 bases respectively, with 8 bases between them. CDR3: CASSVTGEQYF. The CDR3 nucleotides read TGTGCCAGCAGCGTAACGGGTGAGCAGTATTTT.

V gene TRBV10-3 combines with J gene TRBJ2-1; TRBD2 might be the D (6 bases). Germline V gene lookup returns CDR1 ENHRY and CDR2 SYGVKD. The CDR3 sequence is 13 residues long. V gave up 7 bases and J gave up 12 bases, with 19 bases separating them. The CDR3 sequence is CAITGAEGAAQFF. CDR3 coding DNA: TGTGCCATCACGGGAGCTGAAGGGGCGGCGCAGTTCTTC.

This clonotype was recorded at least ten times. The chain combines TRBV24-1 with TRBJ1-2; D uncertain. Germline V lookup: CDR1 KGHDR, CDR2 SFDVKD. This CDR3 spans 12 amino acids. V lost 5 bases to trimming and J lost 6 bases, with 9 bases between them. CDR3 sequence: CATSGERDGYTF. In DNA, the CDR3 is TGTGCCACCAGTGGGGAGAGAGATGGCTACACCTTC.

CDR3 coding DNA: TGTGCCAGCAGTCACCCGGGACTCTCCTACGAGCAGTACTTC. Translation gives CASSHPGLSYEQYF. V usage is TRBV6-1 and J usage is TRBJ2-7, with D possibly being TRBD2 (6 bases). Trimming left V 5 bases short and J 0 bases short, with 11 bases between. The CDR3 runs to 14 residues. CDR1 is MNHNS and CDR2 is SASEGT in the germline V gene.

CDR3 residues: CSARRLAGDSYNEQFF. The CDR3 coding sequence is TGCAGTGCTAGACGGCTAGCGGGAGACTCCTACAATGAGCAGTTCTTC. This chain uses TRBV20-1 with TRBJ2-1, with TRBD2 matching 10 bases. The V and J ends lost 2 bases and 0 bases, in that order; junction bases with no gene match: 4. The CDR3 is 16 amino acids. The germline V gene has CDR1 DFQATT and CDR2 SNEGSKA (reference sequence).

On this clonotype: This may arise from a read error, as a much more abundant clone is one base away. This chain joins TRBV20-1 and TRBJ1-4; no clear D. CDR3 length equals 13 residues. CDR1 and CDR2 (germline): DFQATT, SNEGSKA (reference sequence). Here the CDR3 reads CSAGGRRHETLFF. As DNA, the CDR3 is TGCAGTGCTGGTGGCAGGAGGCACGAAACACTGTTTTTT.

The CDR3 DNA follows: TGCAGCACAACCAACCGGGAGACCCAGTACTTC. Its protein product is CSTTNRETQYF. The chain employs TRBV29-1 and TRBJ2-5; D is undetermined. This CDR3 contains 11 residues. The germline CDR1 and CDR2 sequences are SQVTM and ANQGSEA. The germline V and J ends were trimmed by 8 bases and 5 bases, with 12 bases remaining between them.

The CDR3 sequence: CATSDAGRSNYGYTF. CDR3 nucleotide sequence: TGTGCCACCAGTGACGCAGGGCGATCTAACTATGGCTACACCTTC. The chain has TRBV24-1 and TRBJ1-2, with a possible D match to TRBD1 (5 bases). Trimming left V 4 bases short and J 0 bases short, with 11 bases between. The CDR3 is made up of 15 amino acids. Germline loops: CDR1 KGHDR, CDR2 SFDVKD.

By share, this clonotype ranks as large. The rearrangement links TRBV7-2 to TRBJ2-7; D possibly corresponds to TRBD2 (5 bases). Germline V gene lookup returns CDR1 SGHTA and CDR2 FQGNSA. CDR3 length: 15 amino acids. Trimming stripped 5 bases from V and 2 bases from J, with 16 bases between. Here the CDR3 reads CASSATLGVAYEQYF. CDR3 nucleotide sequence: TGTGCCAGCAGCGCAACTCTGGGAGTAGCCTACGAGCAGTACTTC.

The CDR3: CASSQTGVNTGELFF. The CDR3 DNA sequence: TGTGCCAGCAGTCAGACAGGGGTAAACACCGGGGAGCTGTTTTTT. The chain couples TRBV12-3 or TRBV12-4 to TRBJ2-2, with 8 bases identical to TRBD1. The CDR3 is 15 residues long. V was pared by 5 bases and J by 2 bases, with 4 bases of the junction left unmatched.